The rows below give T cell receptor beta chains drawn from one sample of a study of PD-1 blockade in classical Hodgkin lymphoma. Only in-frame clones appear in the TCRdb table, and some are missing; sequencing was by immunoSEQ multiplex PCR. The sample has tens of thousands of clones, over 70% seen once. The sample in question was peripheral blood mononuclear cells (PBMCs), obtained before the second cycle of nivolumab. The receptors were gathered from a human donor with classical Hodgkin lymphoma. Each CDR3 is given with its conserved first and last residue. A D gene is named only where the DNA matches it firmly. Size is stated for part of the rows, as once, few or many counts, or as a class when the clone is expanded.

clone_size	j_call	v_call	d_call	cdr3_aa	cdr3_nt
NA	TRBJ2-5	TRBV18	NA	CASSPKRETQYF	TGTGCCAGCTCACCAAAACGAGAGACCCAGTACTTC
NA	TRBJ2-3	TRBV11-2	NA	CASSSYGPAFTTQYF	TGTGCCAGCAGCTCCTACGGGCCCGCATTCACGACGCAGTATTTT
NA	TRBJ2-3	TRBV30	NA	CAWSGGSTRLTDTQYF	TGTGCCTGGAGCGGCGGCTCGACTAGACTCACAGATACGCAGTATTTT
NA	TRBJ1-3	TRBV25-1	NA	CASSPPGGNTIYF	TGTGCCAGCAGTCCACCGGGTGGAAACACCATATATTTT
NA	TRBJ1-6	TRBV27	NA	CASSRLLSPLHF	TGTGCCAGCAGTCGACTACTCTCACCCCTCCACTTT
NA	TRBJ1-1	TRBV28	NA	CASSLSGEAFF	TGTGCCAGCAGTTTATCGGGCGAAGCTTTCTTT
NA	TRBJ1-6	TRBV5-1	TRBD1	CASSFTGASSYNSPLHF	TGCGCCAGCAGCTTTACAGGGGCCAGCTCCTATAATTCACCCCTCCACTTT
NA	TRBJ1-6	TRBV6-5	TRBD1	CASSYLGQLSPLHF	TGTGCCAGCAGTTACTTGGGACAGCTTTCACCCCTCCACTTT
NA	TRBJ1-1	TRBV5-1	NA	CASSLVKGGLGNTEAFF	TGCGCCAGCAGCTTGGTGAAGGGAGGCCTGGGGAACACTGAAGCTTTCTTT
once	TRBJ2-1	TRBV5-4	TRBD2	CASRSGTSGSNEQFF	TGTGCCAGCAGGTCTGGGACTAGCGGGAGTAATGAGCAGTTCTTC
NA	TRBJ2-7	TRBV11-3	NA	CASSLGAISEQYF	TGTGCCAGCAGCTTGGGTGCGATTTCCGAGCAGTACTTC
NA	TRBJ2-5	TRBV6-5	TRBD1	CASSSGQGGLETQYF	TGTGCCAGCAGTTCGGGACAGGGAGGGCTCGAGACCCAGTACTTC
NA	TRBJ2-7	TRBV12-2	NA	CASRLPDCF	TGTGCAAGTCGCTTACCGGACTGCTTC
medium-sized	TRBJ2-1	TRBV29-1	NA	CSVVTNEQFF	TGCAGCGTTGTAACCAATGAGCAGTTCTTC
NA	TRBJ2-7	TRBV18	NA	CASSPSPISYEQYF	TGTGCCAGCTCACCTAGCCCAATCAGCTACGAGCAGTACTTC
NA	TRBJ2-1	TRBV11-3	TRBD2	CASSLDSAFSGLTYNEQFF	TGTGCCAGCAGCTTAGATTCCGCCTTTAGCGGGCTCACCTACAATGAGCAGTTCTTC